The 22 T cell receptor beta chains reported below all come from one sample, sequenced in a study of T cells after yellow fever vaccination. A single record per CDR3 protein comes from TCRdb applying MiXCR to the 5' RACE reads. The data hold approximately 110,000 distinct CDR3 sequences, with more than 7.5% observed a single time. The starting material was CD8+ T cells sorted from PBMCs, obtained 45 days after the yellow fever booster vaccination. The receptors here all came from a man aged 25-45 years who received the YFV17D yellow fever vaccine.

This clonotype was seen repeatedly, ten times or more. This chain links TRBV2 with TRBJ2-5, with D possibly being TRBD2 (6 bases). Trimming took 6 bases from V and 4 from J, leaving 15 bases between them. The V gene's germline CDR1 is SNHLY and CDR2 FYNNEI. The CDR3 sequence is 14 residues long. This chain's CDR3 is CASSVRGPGETQYF. The CDR3 bases are TGTGCCAGCAGCGTGCGGGGCCCGGGAGAGACCCAGTACTTC.

A remark on this clonotype: Given a much more abundant clone one base away, this may be a read error. The chain's CDR3 is CASSQEGLHNAQFF. CDR3 coding DNA: TGTGCCAGCAGCCAAGAAGGGCTACACAATGCGCAGTTCTTC. This chain connects TRBV4-2 to TRBJ2-1; D is unclear. The CDR3 extends over 14 amino acids. CDR1 is LGHNA and CDR2 is YNFKEQ in the germline V gene.

This clonotype occurred many times. V gene TRBV29-1 combines with J gene TRBJ2-1; perhaps TRBD2 as D (6 bases). V was clipped by 8 bases and J by 3 bases, with 11 bases between them. This CDR3 spans 12 amino acids. Germline CDR1 is SQVTM and CDR2 is ANQGSEA. DNA for the CDR3: TGCAGCACTCTGCGGGGCTACAATGAGCAGTTCTTC. It yields the protein CSTLRGYNEQFF.

This chain connects TRBV25-1 to TRBJ2-3, with D perhaps matching TRBD1 (5 bases). The CDR3 sequence is 16 residues long. V lost 1 base to trimming and J lost 3 bases, with 14 bases between them. Per germline, CDR1 MGHDK and CDR2 SYGVNS. This CDR3 reads CASSESGRAITDTQYF. The CDR3 DNA reads TGTGCCAGCAGTGAATCTGGCAGGGCTATAACAGATACGCAGTATTTT.

This clonotype showed up many times. The V and J genes are TRBV6-2 or TRBV6-3 and TRBJ2-3; 12 bases fit TRBD2. This CDR3 has 16 amino acids. Germline loops: CDR1 MNHEY, CDR2 SVGEGT. After removal of 4 bases from V and 1 base from J, the junction contained 3 bases not matched to a gene. CDR3 coding DNA: TGTGCCAGCAGTTCCGGGACTAGCGGGCGCACAGATACGCAGTATTTT. This encodes CASSSGTSGRTDTQYF.

This clonotype was seen more than once but under ten times. The chain combines TRBV15 with TRBJ2-4; the D gene could be TRBD1 or TRBD2 (5 bases each). Trimming cost V 3 bases and J 3 bases, with 18 bases left between them. CDR3 length equals 17 residues. Germline V gene data show CDR1 as LNHNV and CDR2 as YYDKDF (reference sequence). The CDR3 region is CATSSSGTNDGKNIQYF. The CDR3 coding sequence is TGTGCCACCAGCAGCTCCGGGACGAATGATGGCAAAAACATTCAGTACTTC.

DNA for the CDR3: TGTGCCAGCAGCGTGATGACTAGCGGACCTCAGGTGGAGCTGTTTTTT. It codes for CASSVMTSGPQVELFF. The chain joins TRBV5-4 to TRBJ2-2, with 9 bases identical to TRBD2. The CDR3 extends over 16 amino acids. The J segment lost 10 bases and the V segment lost 4 bases, leaving 14 bases of the junction unmatched. In germline, CDR1 is SGHNT, CDR2 YYREEE (reference sequence).

To note about this clonotype: It may be a read error: a sequence one base away is much more abundant. This chain joins TRBV5-5 and TRBJ2-1; D gene ambiguous. The germline CDR1 and CDR2 sequences are SGHKS and YYEKEE (reference sequence). This CDR3 has 14 amino acids. CDR3 residues: CVSSPVSLDYEQFF. As DNA, the CDR3 is TGTGTCAGCAGCCCGGTTAGCCTCGACTATGAGCAGTTCTTC.

This clonotype was picked up many times. This chain links TRBV6-2 or TRBV6-3 with TRBJ2-3, with no clear D. Trimming removed 5 bases from V and 5 bases from J, with 8 bases in between. The germline CDR1 and CDR2 sequences are MNHEY and SVGEGT. The CDR3 sequence is 12 residues long. The DNA for the CDR3 is TGTGCCAGCAGTGGAGAGATAGATACGCAGTATTTT. Amino acids: CASSGEIDTQYF.

Many counts were recorded for this clonotype. V usage is TRBV7-9 and J usage is TRBJ2-3; a weak D match, TRBD2 (5 bases). The V end was cut by 5 bases, the J end by 0 bases, with 15 bases between. The CDR3 totals 16 residues. CDR1 is SEHNR, CDR2 FQNEAQ, per germline (reference sequence). As DNA, the CDR3 is TGTGCCAGCAGCCCCCCCCCCAGCGGTAGCACAGATACGCAGTATTTT. Amino acid sequence: CASSPPPSGSTDTQYF.

This clonotype was recorded many times. V usage is TRBV2 and J usage is TRBJ2-7; 7 positions agree with TRBD2. The V and J ends lost 2 bases and 5 bases, in that order; junction bases with no gene match: 9. Germline CDR1 is SNHLY and CDR2 is FYNNEI. This CDR3 has 15 residues. CDR3 nucleotide sequence: TGTGCCAGCAGTGAATCTGGCGGGAGTGATCACGAGCAGTACTTC. Amino acids: CASSESGGSDHEQYF.

With regard to this clonotype: A much larger clonotype is one base distant, so this may be a read error. The chain couples TRBV12-3 or TRBV12-4 to TRBJ2-1; 9 nucleotides line up with TRBD2. The V gene end was trimmed by 3 bases and the J gene end by 7 bases; junction bases not matched to a gene: 13. This CDR3 contains 17 residues. CDR3 nucleotides: TGTGCCAGCAGTTTCGATGAATTAGCGGGAGCAGGGAATGAGCAGTTCTTC. Protein product: CASSFDELAGAGNEQFF.

In its sample, this clonotype was seen many times. The V call is TRBV6-2 or TRBV6-3, the J call TRBJ2-7; possibly TRBD1 for D (5 bases). The CDR3 extends over 14 amino acids. Deletions cut 6 bases from V and 3 bases from J, with 15 bases between. From germline, CDR1 is MNHEY and CDR2 SVGEGT. The CDR3 protein is CASRPFDRIYEQYF. In nucleotides, the CDR3 is TGTGCCAGCAGACCCTTTGACAGAATCTACGAGCAGTACTTC.

There are many counts of this clonotype. The germline gene is not matched at one end of the junction; a read error may be the cause. The chain links TRBV7-8 to TRBJ2-1; TRBD2 is a possible D gene (6 bases). The CDR3 extends over 15 amino acids. Germline V CDR1 and CDR2: SGHVS, FQNEAQ. The CDR3 nucleotides read TGTGCCAGCAGCCTAGCGCCGAGCTCCTACAATGAGCAGTTCTTC. Residues: CASSLAPSSYNEQFF.

This clonotype was detected many times. The chain recombines TRBV20-1 with TRBJ2-2; no definite D call. Germline values: CDR1 DFQATT, CDR2 SNEGSKA (reference sequence). V gave up 5 bases and J gave up 0 bases, with 10 bases separating them. The CDR3 consists of 14 residues. Here the CDR3 reads CSAQFEPNTGELFF. The CDR3 nucleotides read TGCAGTGCTCAATTCGAACCGAACACCGGGGAGCTGTTTTTT.

This rearrangement joins TRBV30 to TRBJ2-3; TRBD2 matches 8 bases. The germline V gene has CDR1 GTSNPN and CDR2 SVGIG (reference sequence). Trimming cost V 0 bases and J 2 bases; bases outside gene matches: 16. The CDR3 is made up of 19 amino acids. The CDR3 sequence is CAWSVYRFGGAVHTDTQYF. In nucleotides, the CDR3 is TGTGCCTGGAGTGTATACCGGTTCGGGGGGGCTGTCCACACAGATACGCAGTATTTT.

This clonotype was counted between two and nine times. The genes are TRBV28 and TRBJ1-1; TRBD1 matches at 8 bases. The germline gives CDR1 MDHEN, CDR2 SYDVKM. This CDR3 contains 15 residues. V shed 3 bases and J 8 bases; nucleotides not matched to a gene: 11. CDR3 DNA sequence: TGTGCCAGCAGTTTTCGGCGACAGGGGTCCTTCGAAGCTTTCTTT. Its translation is CASSFRRQGSFEAFF.

The V and J genes are TRBV10-3 and TRBJ2-3; no clear D. Germline assignment: CDR1 ENHRY and CDR2 SYGVKD. V lost 10 bases and J 4 bases, leaving 3 bases between the germline ends. The CDR3 is 9 amino acids. CDR3 bases: TGTGCCAAGGCAGATACGCAGTATTTT. It translates to CAKADTQYF.

This clonotype was picked up many times. The genes are TRBV12-3 or TRBV12-4 and TRBJ2-7, with 12 bases that match TRBD2. The CDR3 extends over 16 amino acids. Unmatched junction bases numbered 12, after V lost 6 bases and J lost 6 bases. CDR3: CASRASGRAIGPEQYF. CDR3 DNA: TGTGCCAGCAGAGCTAGCGGGAGGGCCATTGGGCCCGAGCAGTACTTC.

This clonotype appeared a few times. The chain joins TRBV6-6 to TRBJ2-5; D uncertain. CDR1 is MNHNY, CDR2 SVGAGI, per germline (reference sequence). The germline V and J ends were trimmed by 1 base and 5 bases, with 2 bases remaining between them. The CDR3 has 11 amino acids. CDR3 protein: CASSYWETQYF. CDR3 in DNA: TGTGCCAGCAGTTACTGGGAGACCCAGTACTTC.

This clonotype was picked up many times. In DNA, the CDR3 is TGCAGTGCGGCGGTGACCATTTACGAGCAGTACTTC. It yields the protein CSAAVTIYEQYF. The chain has TRBV20-1 and TRBJ2-7, with D hard to call. The CDR3 is 12 amino acids. Germline values: CDR1 DFQATT, CDR2 SNEGSKA (reference sequence). V gave up 6 bases and J gave up 4 bases, with 13 bases separating them.

Many counts were recorded for this clonotype. The chain is built from TRBV10-1 and TRBJ2-7; 7 positions match TRBD1. The CDR3 totals 16 residues. The junction had 6 bases not matched to a gene; V was cut back by 0 bases and J by 1 base. Germline V CDR1 and CDR2: WNHNN, SYGVQD (reference sequence). CDR3: CASSESPDRVSYEQYF. The CDR3 nucleotides are TGCGCCAGCAGTGAGTCCCCCGACAGGGTTTCCTACGAGCAGTACTTC.